This T cell receptor beta chain derives from a study of T cell clonality in common variable immunodeficiency. This clone was seen a few times. Its antigen is as yet unknown. The protocol was immunoSEQ multiplex PCR, while the TCRdb copy is restricted to in-frame clones and leaves out a portion. This sample has 25,000 to 35,000 clones, each found more than once. Study conclusions and caveats: In common variable immunodeficiency, TCR beta chains reportedly carried fewer deletions and N-nucleotide insertions. CVID patient heterogeneity limited repertoire-clinical complication correlations.

The sequence was collected from a human donor with common variable immunodeficiency. The sample was peripheral blood mononuclear cells.

CDR3 amino acids: CASRPGGSSEQFF. The part of the CDR3 DNA that was read is TGTGCCAGCAGACCTGGCGGTAGCAGTGAG. J is TRBJ2-1 and V is TRBV7-2; D remains unclear. The read stops 3 residues short of the end of the CDR3; the missing end is completed from the germline J gene. The germline V gene has CDR1 SGHTA and CDR2 FQGNSA. V shed 6 bases and J shed 9 bases, with 15 bases lying between them. This CDR3 comprises 13 residues.